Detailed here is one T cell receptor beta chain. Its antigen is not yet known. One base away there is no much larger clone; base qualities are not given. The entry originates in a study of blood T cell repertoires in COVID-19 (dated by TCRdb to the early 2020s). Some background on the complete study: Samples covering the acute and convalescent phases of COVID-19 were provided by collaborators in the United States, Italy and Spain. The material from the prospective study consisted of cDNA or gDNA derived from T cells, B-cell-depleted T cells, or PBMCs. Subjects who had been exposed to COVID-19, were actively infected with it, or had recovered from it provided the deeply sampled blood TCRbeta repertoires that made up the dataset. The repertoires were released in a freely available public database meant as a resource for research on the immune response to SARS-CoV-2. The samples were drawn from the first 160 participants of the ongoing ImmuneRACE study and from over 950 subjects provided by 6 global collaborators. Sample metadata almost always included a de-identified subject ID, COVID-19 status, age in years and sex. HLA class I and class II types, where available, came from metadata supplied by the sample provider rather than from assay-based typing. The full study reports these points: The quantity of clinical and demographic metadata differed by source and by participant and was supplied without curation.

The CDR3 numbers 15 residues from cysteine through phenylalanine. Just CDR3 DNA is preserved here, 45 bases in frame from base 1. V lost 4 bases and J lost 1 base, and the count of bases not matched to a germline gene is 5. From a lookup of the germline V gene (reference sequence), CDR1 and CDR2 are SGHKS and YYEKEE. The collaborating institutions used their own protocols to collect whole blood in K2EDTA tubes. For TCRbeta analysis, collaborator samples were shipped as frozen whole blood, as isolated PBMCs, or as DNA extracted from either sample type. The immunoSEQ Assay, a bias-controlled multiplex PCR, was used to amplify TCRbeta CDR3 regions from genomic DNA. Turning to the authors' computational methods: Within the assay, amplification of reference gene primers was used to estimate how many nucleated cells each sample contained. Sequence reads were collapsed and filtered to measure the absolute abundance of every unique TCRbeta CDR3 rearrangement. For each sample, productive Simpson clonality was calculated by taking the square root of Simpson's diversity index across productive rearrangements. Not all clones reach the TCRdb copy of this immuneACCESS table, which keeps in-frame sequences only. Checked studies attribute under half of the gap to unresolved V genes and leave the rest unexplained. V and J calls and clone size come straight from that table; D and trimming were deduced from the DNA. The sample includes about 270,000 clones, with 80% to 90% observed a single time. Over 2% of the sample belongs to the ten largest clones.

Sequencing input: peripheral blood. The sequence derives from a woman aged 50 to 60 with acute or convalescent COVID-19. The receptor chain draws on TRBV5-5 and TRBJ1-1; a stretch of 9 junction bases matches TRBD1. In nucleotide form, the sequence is TGTGCCAGCAGCATCGGGACAGGGAGGAACACTGAAGCTTTCTTT. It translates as CASSIGTGRNTEAFF.